The clone carrying this T cell receptor (beta chain) was found a few times. Germline assignment: CDR1 SGHVS and CDR2 FNYEAQ. The V end lost 6 bases, the J end lost 8 bases, and 14 bases lay between the germline ends. The CDR3 consists of 14 residues. This sample stems from a study of blood T cell repertoires in COVID-19. The overall study: Acute-phase and convalescent COVID-19 samples originated in the United States, Italy and Spain. T cells, B-cell-depleted T cells, or PBMCs provided the cDNA or gDNA that served as material.

In the study's own analysis: Reference gene primer amplification in the assay estimated nucleated cell counts. TCRdb's copy holds only in-frame clones and misses some; the assay was immunoSEQ multiplex PCR. That table is the source of V, J and clone size, and D and trimming were worked out from the DNA. Of 150,000 to 200,000 clones listed, roughly 77% are singletons. Sample: peripheral blood. This sequence was found in a human donor in a cohort sampled during active COVID-19. This rearrangement joins TRBV7-6 to TRBJ1-6, with D unclear. CDR3 DNA: TGTGCCAGCAGTGTTCGAGGTCTAGATTCACCCCTCCACTTT. It specifies CASSVRGLDSPLHF.